This is a list of T cell receptor beta chains from one sample in a study of shared clonotypes between healthy human individuals. Libraries were prepared by immunoSEQ multiplex PCR; TCRdb keeps only in-frame clonotypes and omits some of them. Here the sample spans fewer than 850,000 clones, around 90% being singletons. Sample: memory CD8+ T cells from PBMCs. The receptors here all came from a man aged 18 to 29 in good health. Some clones in this sample may be carry-over from other donors' samples. Each CDR3 is given with its conserved first and last residue. The D gene is left open where the match is weak.

v_gene	len	j_gene	d_gene	CDR3aa
TRBV7-9	14	TRBJ2-7	.	CASSSTIRQYEQYF
TRBV15	16	TRBJ1-3	.	CATSRGLPGAGNTIYF
TRBV2	14	TRBJ1-2	.	CASRGTARNYGYTF
TRBV7-9	16	TRBJ2-3	TRBD1	CASSAGTGISTDTQYF
TRBV28	13	TRBJ1-1	.	CASSFLENTEAFF
TRBV2	17	TRBJ1-4	.	CASSEYQQTDSNEKLFF
TRBV9	14	TRBJ1-4	TRBD1	CASSAGQGARGLFF
TRBV29-1	16	TRBJ2-7	.	CSARSRRRDNAYEQYF
TRBV29-1	12	.	.	CSGEDSSYEQYF
TRBV7-9	14	TRBJ2-7	TRBD1	CASSSGTGWYEQYF
TRBV27	14	TRBJ2-4	.	CASSPDPRADIQYF
TRBV6-5	14	TRBJ2-1	TRBD2	CASNPSGVWDEQFF
TRBV7-9	15	TRBJ2-1	TRBD2	CASSFTSGIYNEQFF
TRBV19	20	TRBJ1-5	TRBD1	CASSTRDRGLIPYSNQPQHF
TRBV6-6	13	TRBJ2-7	.	CASSYSDSYEQYF
TRBV9	14	TRBJ1-2	TRBD1	CASSTRQGNYGYTF
TRBV7-3	14	TRBJ1-1	.	CASSSASSGTEAFF
TRBV5-1	15	TRBJ2-3	.	CASSLSFLGAYTQYF
TRBV11-1	17	TRBJ2-5	.	CASSPRTATQPQETQYF
TRBV15	17	TRBJ2-1	.	CATSRDAGIVFDNEQFF
TRBV15	15	TRBJ2-3	.	CATSLRARSTDTQYF
TRBV7-9	16	TRBJ1-2	TRBD1	CASSLAYSEQGHGYTF
TRBV7-2	14	TRBJ2-1	.	CASSSRSSYNEQFF
TRBV7-9	14	TRBJ1-5	.	CASSLIASNQPQHF